The entry that follows covers one T cell receptor (beta chain) sequence. Its antigen remains unidentified. The same CDR3 arises from other DNA sequences in this sample as well. These data come from a study of cytomegalovirus exposure and HLA in healthy donors. Study-level findings and limits: Later work found most CMV-associated TCR beta chains apparently HLA-restricted.

The CDR3 has 15 amino acids. CDR1 is SEHNR, CDR2 FQNEAQ, per germline (reference sequence). V lost 0 bases to trimming and J lost 3 bases; unmatched junction nucleotides: 1. 13 Jbeta primers and 60 Vbeta primers were used for the PCR. The protocol was immunoSEQ multiplex PCR, while the TCRdb copy is restricted to in-frame clones and leaves out a portion. The sample lists under 250,000 clones; roughly 88% were seen once. Material: PBMCs. This sequence originates from a boy between 2 and 15 years old in good health and CMV-seronegative. This chain joins TRBV7-9 and TRBJ2-2; 7 bases align to TRBD2. CDR3 in amino acids: CASSLAGGDTGELFF. CDR3 nucleotide sequence: TGTGCCAGCAGCTTAGCGGGAGGGGACACCGGGGAGCTGTTTTTT.